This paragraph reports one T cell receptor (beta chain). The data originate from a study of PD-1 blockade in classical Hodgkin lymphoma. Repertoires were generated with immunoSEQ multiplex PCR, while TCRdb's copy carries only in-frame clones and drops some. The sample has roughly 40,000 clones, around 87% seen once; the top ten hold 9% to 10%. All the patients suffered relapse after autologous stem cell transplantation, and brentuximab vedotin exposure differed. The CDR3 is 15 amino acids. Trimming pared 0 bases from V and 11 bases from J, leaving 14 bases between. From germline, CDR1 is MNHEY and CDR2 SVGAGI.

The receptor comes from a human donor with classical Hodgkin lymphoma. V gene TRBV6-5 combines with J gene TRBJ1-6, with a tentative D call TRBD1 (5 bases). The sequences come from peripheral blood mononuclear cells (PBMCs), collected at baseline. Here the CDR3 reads CASSYSAGMRPPLHF. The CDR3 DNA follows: TGTGCCAGCAGTTACTCCGCAGGGATGAGGCCACCCCTCCACTTT.